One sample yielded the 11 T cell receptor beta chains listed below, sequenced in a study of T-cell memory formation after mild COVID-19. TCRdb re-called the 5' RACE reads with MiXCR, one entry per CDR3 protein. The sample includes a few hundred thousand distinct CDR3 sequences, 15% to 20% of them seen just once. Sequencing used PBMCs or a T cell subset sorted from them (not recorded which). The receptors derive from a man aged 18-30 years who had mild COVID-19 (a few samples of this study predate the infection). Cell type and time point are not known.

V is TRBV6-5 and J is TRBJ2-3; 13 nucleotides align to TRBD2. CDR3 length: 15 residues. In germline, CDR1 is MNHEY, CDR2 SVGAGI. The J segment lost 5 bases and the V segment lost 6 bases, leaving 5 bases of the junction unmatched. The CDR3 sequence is CASRRTSGGGDTQYF. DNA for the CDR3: TGTGCCAGCAGGCGAACTAGCGGGGGGGGAGATACGCAGTATTTT.

The CDR3 nucleotides are TGTGCCAGCAGCTCACCCTCGGGACCACCTGAAGAGACCCAGTACTTC. Its protein is CASSSPSGPPEETQYF. The genes are TRBV3-1 and TRBJ2-5; the D gene could be TRBD1 or TRBD2 (5 bases each). The germline CDR1 and CDR2 sequences are LGHDT and YNNKEL (reference sequence). V was clipped by 5 bases and J by 3 bases, with 19 bases between them. This CDR3 is 16 amino acids long.

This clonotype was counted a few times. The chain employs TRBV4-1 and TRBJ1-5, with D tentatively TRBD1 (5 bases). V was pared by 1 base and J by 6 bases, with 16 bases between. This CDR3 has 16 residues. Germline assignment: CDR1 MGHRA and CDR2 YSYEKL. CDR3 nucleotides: TGCGCCAGCAGCCAAGGGGGACGTGGGCGGCCTCAGCCCCAGCATTTT. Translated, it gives CASSQGGRGRPQPQHF.

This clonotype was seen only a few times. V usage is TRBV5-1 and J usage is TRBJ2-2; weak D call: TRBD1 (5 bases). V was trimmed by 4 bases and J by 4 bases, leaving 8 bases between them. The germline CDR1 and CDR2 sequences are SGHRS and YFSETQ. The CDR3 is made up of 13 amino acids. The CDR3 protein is CASSITGTGELFF. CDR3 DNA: TGCGCCAGCAGCATCACAGGCACCGGGGAGCTGTTTTTT. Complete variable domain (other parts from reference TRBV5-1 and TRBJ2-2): KAGVTQTPRYLIKTRGQQVTLSCSPISGHRSVSWYQQTPGQGLQFLFEYFSETQRNKGNFPGRFSGRQFSNSRSEMNVSTLELGDSALYLCASSITGTGELFFGEGSRLTVL.

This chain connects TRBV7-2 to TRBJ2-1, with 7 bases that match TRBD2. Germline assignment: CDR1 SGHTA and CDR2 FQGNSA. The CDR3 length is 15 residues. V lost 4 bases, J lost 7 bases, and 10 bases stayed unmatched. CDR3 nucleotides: TGTGCCAGCAGCTCCCAAGCGGGGACCACGAATGAGCAGTTCTTC. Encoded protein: CASSSQAGTTNEQFF.

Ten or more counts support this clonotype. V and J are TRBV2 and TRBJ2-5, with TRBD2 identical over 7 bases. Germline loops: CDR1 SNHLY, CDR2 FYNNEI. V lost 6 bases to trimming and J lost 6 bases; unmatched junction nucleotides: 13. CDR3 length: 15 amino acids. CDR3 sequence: CASSPTSFGPKTQYF. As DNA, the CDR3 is TGTGCCAGCAGCCCGACTAGCTTCGGTCCCAAGACCCAGTACTTC.

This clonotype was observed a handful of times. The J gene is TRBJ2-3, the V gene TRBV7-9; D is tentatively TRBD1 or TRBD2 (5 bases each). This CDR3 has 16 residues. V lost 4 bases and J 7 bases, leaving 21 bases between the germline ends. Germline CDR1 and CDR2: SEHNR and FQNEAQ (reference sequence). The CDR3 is CASSSRDGPPENTQYF. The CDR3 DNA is TGTGCCAGCAGCTCCCGGGACGGACCCCCGGAGAATACGCAGTATTTT.

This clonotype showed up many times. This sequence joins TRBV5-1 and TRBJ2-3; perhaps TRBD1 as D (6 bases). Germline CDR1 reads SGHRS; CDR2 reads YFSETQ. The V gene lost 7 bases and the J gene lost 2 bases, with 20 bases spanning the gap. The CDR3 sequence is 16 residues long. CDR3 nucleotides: TGCGCCAGCGGGAAGTCTGCAGGGGCCTACACAGATACGCAGTATTTT. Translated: CASGKSAGAYTDTQYF.

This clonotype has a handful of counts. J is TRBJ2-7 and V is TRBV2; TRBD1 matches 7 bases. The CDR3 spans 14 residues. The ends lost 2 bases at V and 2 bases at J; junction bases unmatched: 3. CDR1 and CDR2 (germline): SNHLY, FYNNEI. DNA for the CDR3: TGTGCCAGCAGTGAACAGGGGGTAACCTACGAGCAGTACGTC. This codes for CASSEQGVTYEQYV.

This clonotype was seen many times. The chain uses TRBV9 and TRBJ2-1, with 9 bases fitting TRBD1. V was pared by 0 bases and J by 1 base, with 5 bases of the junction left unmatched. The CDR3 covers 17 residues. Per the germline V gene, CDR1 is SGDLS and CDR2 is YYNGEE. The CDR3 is CASSVGTGARSYNEQFF. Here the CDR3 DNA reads TGTGCCAGCAGCGTAGGGACAGGGGCGAGGTCCTACAATGAGCAGTTCTTC.

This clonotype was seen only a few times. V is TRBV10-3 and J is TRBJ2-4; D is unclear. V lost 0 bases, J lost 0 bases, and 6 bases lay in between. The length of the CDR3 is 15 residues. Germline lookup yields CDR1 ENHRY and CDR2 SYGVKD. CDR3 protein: CAISESNGAKNIQYF. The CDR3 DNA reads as TGTGCCATCAGTGAGTCGAATGGAGCCAAAAACATTCAGTACTTC.